This T cell receptor (beta chain) was documented in a study of cytomegalovirus exposure and HLA in healthy donors. About the research overall: Approximately 180 million T cells yielded some 120 million unique TCR beta sequences in earlier analysis.

The PCR had 60 Vbeta and 13 Jbeta primers. The data were produced by immunoSEQ multiplex PCR, yet TCRdb's version contains in-frame clones alone and is incomplete. The table lists around 37,000 clones, roughly 82% of them singletons, with over 9.5% in the top ten. This TCR came from a woman aged 18-29 years in good health and CMV-seropositive. The specimen was PBMCs.

The DNA of the CDR3 is TGTGCCAGCCGCGACGAGGGGGTTAGCAATCAGCCCCAGCATTTT. Translation gives CASRDEGVSNQPQHF. The V gene is TRBV27, the J gene TRBJ1-5; the D gene is possibly TRBD1 (6 bases). CDR1 and CDR2 (germline): MNHEY, SMNVEV (reference sequence). V lost 8 bases and J 0 bases, leaving 14 bases between the germline ends. The CDR3 extends over 15 amino acids.